These 23 T cell receptor beta chains were sequenced from one sample in a study of cytomegalovirus exposure and HLA in healthy donors. PCR used 60 Vbeta primers and 13 Jbeta primers. TCRdb's table, derived via immunoSEQ multiplex PCR, lists solely in-frame clones and lacks some. The sample carries some 120,000 clones, roughly 80% recorded once. Source material: PBMCs. The source is a middle-aged man in good health and CMV-seronegative.

This chain uses TRBV18 with TRBJ1-1, with D perhaps TRBD1 (5 bases). The CDR3 is 12 residues long. Germline lookup yields CDR1 KGHSH and CDR2 LQKENI. V was clipped by 2 bases and J by 8 bases, with 9 bases between them. The CDR3 region is CASSPIGEEAFF. CDR3 in DNA: TGTGCCAGCTCACCAATAGGGGAAGAAGCTTTCTTT.

The rearrangement uses TRBV5-4 and TRBJ2-1; 9 nucleotides line up with TRBD1. CDR3 length equals 17 residues. The J segment lost 2 bases and the V segment lost 4 bases, leaving 10 bases of the junction unmatched. Looked up from germline, CDR1 is SGHNT and CDR2 is YYREEE (reference sequence). Written as DNA, the CDR3 is TGTGCCAGCAGCCCCAACCTCGACAGGGGGGCCTACAATGAGCAGTTCTTC. Residues: CASSPNLDRGAYNEQFF.

The chain couples TRBV28 to TRBJ1-5; no clear D gene. The CDR3 covers 14 residues. V was trimmed by 11 bases and J by 0 bases, leaving 14 bases between them. In germline, CDR1 is MDHEN, CDR2 SYDVKM. The DNA for the CDR3 is TGTGCCGCGGGCAAGGCCCTTAGCAATCAGCCCCAGCATTTT. It encodes CAAGKALSNQPQHF.

The chain is built from TRBV6-1 and TRBJ2-7; D is perhaps TRBD1 (6 bases). The CDR3 runs 13 residues. Deletions cut 6 bases from V and 0 bases from J, with 9 bases between. CDR1 is MNHNS, CDR2 SASEGT, per germline. This CDR3 is CASRRGSSYEQYF. CDR3 in DNA: TGTGCCAGCAGAAGGGGGTCCTCCTACGAGCAGTACTTC.

In its sample, this clone was seen once. The CDR3 DNA is TGTGCCAGCAGCTTAGTCAGGGGTACTGGGTACAATGAGCAGTTCTTC. Translated, it gives CASSLVRGTGYNEQFF. The rearrangement joins TRBV7-9 to TRBJ2-1; D might be TRBD1 (6 bases). The V end was cut by 1 base, the J end by 4 bases, with 14 bases between. The CDR3 totals 16 residues. Germline CDR1 is SEHNR and CDR2 is FQNEAQ (reference sequence).

This clone was detected once. V usage is TRBV6-5 and J usage is TRBJ2-1; maybe TRBD2 (6 bases). Germline V gene lookup returns CDR1 MNHEY and CDR2 SVGAGI. Trimming took off 4 bases at V and 12 bases at J, with 13 bases between the two ends. The CDR3 extends over 12 amino acids. CDR3 sequence (DNA): TGTGCCAGCAGTTCCGTTGCGGGGCGGCAGTTCTTC. Its protein is CASSSVAGRQFF.

V is TRBV27 and J is TRBJ2-7; maybe TRBD2 (6 bases). V lost 6 bases and J lost 5, with 14 bases in between. Germline V gene sequence: CDR1 MNHEY, CDR2 SMNVEV (reference sequence). The CDR3 contains 13 residues. Here the CDR3 DNA reads TGTGCCAGCAGCTACCTGGGCGGGAACGAGCAGTACTTC. It yields the protein CASSYLGGNEQYF.

The chain recombines TRBV7-3 with TRBJ2-1, with D possibly matching TRBD1 (6 bases). CDR3 length: 16 amino acids. Per the germline V gene, CDR1 is SGHTA and CDR2 is FQGTGA. The V end was cut by 5 bases, the J end by 2 bases, with 16 bases between. The CDR3: CASSPNGGPTYNEQFF. As DNA, the CDR3 is TGTGCCAGCAGCCCAAATGGGGGCCCCACCTACAATGAGCAGTTCTTC.

The V gene is TRBV7-8, the J gene TRBJ1-2; D might be TRBD1 (5 bases). V was clipped by 0 bases and J by 2 bases, with 10 bases between them. Germline V gives CDR1 SGHVS, CDR2 FQNEAQ. The CDR3 contains 15 residues. The CDR3 bases are TGTGCCAGCAGCTTAGCGTCGACAGCGAACTATGGCTACACCTTC. Translating it yields CASSLASTANYGYTF.

This chain links TRBV10-1 with TRBJ2-7, with 10 bases aligning to TRBD2. V trimming: 7 bases; J trimming: 2 bases; junction bases outside the gene matches: 8. In germline, CDR1 is WNHNN, CDR2 SYGVQD (reference sequence). CDR3 length equals 15 residues. Here the CDR3 reads CASIMSGRAPYEQYF. The CDR3 DNA reads TGCGCCAGCATTATGAGCGGGAGGGCCCCCTACGAGCAGTACTTC.

In this sample, this clone turned up a few times. The CDR3 sequence is CASSLATTSGQFYF. The CDR3 DNA reads TGTGCCAGCAGCTTGGCCACCACTAGCGGCCAATTTTACTTC. The chain has TRBV5-4 and TRBJ2-7, with 8 bases aligning to TRBD2. The CDR3 extends over 14 amino acids. V trimming: 0 bases; J trimming: 13 bases; junction bases outside the gene matches: 12. The germline V gene encodes CDR1 SGHNT and CDR2 YYREEE (reference sequence).

A single count supports this clone. CDR3 residues: CASSRTGWDGYTF. The CDR3 region has the DNA TGCGCCAGCAGCCGGACAGGGTGGGATGGCTACACCTTC. The rearrangement links TRBV5-1 to TRBJ1-2, with TRBD1 identical over 8 bases. The CDR3 totals 13 residues. J lost 6 bases, V lost 4 bases, and 5 bases had no gene match. The germline V gene encodes CDR1 SGHRS and CDR2 YFSETQ.

V is TRBV7-9 and J is TRBJ2-1, with D possibly being TRBD2 (6 bases). The CDR3 runs 13 residues. V was trimmed by 1 base and J by 8 bases, leaving 9 bases between them. The V gene's germline CDR1 is SEHNR and CDR2 FQNEAQ (reference sequence). This chain's CDR3 is CASSLGQRDEQFF. CDR3 coding DNA: TGTGCCAGCAGCTTAGGTCAGCGGGATGAGCAGTTCTTC.

The rearrangement uses TRBV19 and TRBJ1-1; weak D call: TRBD1 (6 bases). Trimming cost V 3 bases and J 5 bases, with 13 bases left between them. This CDR3 is 14 amino acids long. Germline loops: CDR1 LNHDA, CDR2 SQIVND (reference sequence). CDR3 protein: CASSIQGIWTEAFF. In nucleotides, the CDR3 is TGTGCCAGTAGTATCCAGGGGATTTGGACTGAAGCTTTCTTT.

The gene calls are TRBV9 and TRBJ2-3; 9 nucleotides line up with TRBD1. V was pared by 0 bases and J by 4 bases, with 0 bases of the junction left unmatched. Germline-derived CDR1 and CDR2 are SGDLS and YYNGEE. The CDR3 length is 14 residues. The CDR3 nucleotides are TGTGCCAGCAGCGTAGGACAGGGGGCAGATACGCAGTATTTT. This gives the protein CASSVGQGADTQYF.

The chain links TRBV9 to TRBJ1-5; 7 nucleotides agree with TRBD1. V dropped 3 bases and J dropped 5; count of bases not matched to a gene: 5. This CDR3 is built from 14 residues. Germline values: CDR1 SGDLS, CDR2 YYNGEE. CDR3 bases: TGTGCCAGCAGCGCCCGGGACAGCTATCAGCCCCAGCATTTT. Translation: CASSARDSYQPQHF.

This chain connects TRBV5-1 to TRBJ2-3; possible D gene TRBD2, 5 bases. Germline assignment: CDR1 SGHRS and CDR2 YFSETQ. This CDR3 comprises 16 residues. V was pared by 0 bases and J by 4 bases, with 15 bases between. The CDR3 nucleotides read TGCGCCAGCAGCTTGGTTCTGGGGAGTTCCCCAGATACGCAGTATTTT. Its protein is CASSLVLGSSPDTQYF.

This chain uses TRBV29-1 with TRBJ1-1, with 7 bases matching TRBD1. Looked up from germline, CDR1 is SQVTM and CDR2 is ANQGSEA. V shed 7 bases, J shed 0 bases, and the junction held 14 bases outside the gene matches. CDR3 length: 16 amino acids. The CDR3 DNA reads as TGCAGCGCCTTAGGGACAGTCACCTTTTTGAACACTGAAGCTTTCTTT. Its translation: CSALGTVTFLNTEAFF.

This sequence joins TRBV19 and TRBJ1-4; D not certain. Per the germline V gene, CDR1 is LNHDA and CDR2 is SQIVND (reference sequence). CDR3 size: 16 residues. Between the trimmed V and J ends, which lost 3 bases and 2 bases, there was a span of 13 bases. In DNA, the CDR3 is TGTGCCAGTAGTATTAAAACGGTATTGACTAATGAAAAACTGTTTTTT. It is translated as CASSIKTVLTNEKLFF.

The genes are TRBV29-1 and TRBJ1-2, with D possibly TRBD1 on 5 matching bases. Trimming removed 3 bases at V and 2 bases at J, with 13 bases between. CDR1 and CDR2 (germline): SQVTM, ANQGSEA. The CDR3 is 14 amino acids. For the CDR3, the DNA is TGCAGCGTTGAGGAGGGGACGGGAAACTATGGCTACACCTTC. Protein sequence: CSVEEGTGNYGYTF. Drawing the rest from reference TRBV29-1 and TRBJ1-2, the complete variable domain is SAVISQKPSRDICQRGTSLTIQCQVDSQVTMMFWYRQQPGQSLTLIATANQGSEATYESGFVIDKFPISRPNLTFSTLTVSNMSPEDSSIYLCSVEEGTGNYGYTFGSGTRLTVV.

This chain uses TRBV7-9 with TRBJ2-7; 7 bases fit TRBD2. The CDR3 runs to 14 residues. J was trimmed by 3 bases and V by 5 bases; bases with no gene match: 7. Germline V gene lookup returns CDR1 SEHNR and CDR2 FQNEAQ (reference sequence). CDR3 nucleotides: TGTGCCAGCAGCCCTGGGGAGCGGGACTACGAGCAGTACTTC. The encoded protein is CASSPGERDYEQYF.

The genes are TRBV28 and TRBJ2-5, with D possibly matching TRBD1 (6 bases). The DNA end lines up better with TRBJ2-7; the J call may be wrong. The CDR3 spans 13 residues. Germline V gene lookup returns CDR1 MDHEN and CDR2 SYDVKM. The CDR3 region is CASNPLTGYEQYF. The CDR3 DNA sequence: TGTGCCAGCAATCCCCTAACAGGGTACGAGCAGTACTTC.

The chain is built from TRBV29-1 and TRBJ1-1; tentatively, D is TRBD1 (6 bases). V was pared by 7 bases and J by 5 bases, with 20 bases between. Germline V gene sequence: CDR1 SQVTM, CDR2 ANQGSEA. CDR3 length: 14 amino acids. In DNA, the CDR3 is TGCAGCGCACTACAGGGACCCGAAGGGACTGAAGCTTTCTTT. Its protein product is CSALQGPEGTEAFF. The variable domain in full, completed from reference TRBV29-1 and TRBJ1-1, reads SAVISQKPSRDICQRGTSLTIQCQVDSQVTMMFWYRQQPGQSLTLIATANQGSEATYESGFVIDKFPISRPNLTFSTLTVSNMSPEDSSIYLCSALQGPEGTEAFFGQGTRLTVV.